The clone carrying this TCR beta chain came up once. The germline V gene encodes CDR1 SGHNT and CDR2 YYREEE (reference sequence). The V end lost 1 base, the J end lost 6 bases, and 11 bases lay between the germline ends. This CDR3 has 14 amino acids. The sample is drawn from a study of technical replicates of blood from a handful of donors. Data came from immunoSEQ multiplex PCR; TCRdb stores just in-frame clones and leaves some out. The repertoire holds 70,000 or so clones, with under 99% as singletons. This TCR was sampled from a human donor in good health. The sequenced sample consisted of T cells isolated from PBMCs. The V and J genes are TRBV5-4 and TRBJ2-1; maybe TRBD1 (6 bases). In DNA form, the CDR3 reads TGTGCCAGCAGCTTGCTTCTGGGGGCCAATGAGCAGTTCTTC. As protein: CASSLLLGANEQFF. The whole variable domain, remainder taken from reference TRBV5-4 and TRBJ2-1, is ETGVTQSPTHLIKTRGQQVTLRCSSQSGHNTVSWYQQALGQGPQFIFQYYREEENGRGNFPPRFSGLQFPNYSSELNVNALELDDSALYLCASSLLLGANEQFFGPGTRLTVL.